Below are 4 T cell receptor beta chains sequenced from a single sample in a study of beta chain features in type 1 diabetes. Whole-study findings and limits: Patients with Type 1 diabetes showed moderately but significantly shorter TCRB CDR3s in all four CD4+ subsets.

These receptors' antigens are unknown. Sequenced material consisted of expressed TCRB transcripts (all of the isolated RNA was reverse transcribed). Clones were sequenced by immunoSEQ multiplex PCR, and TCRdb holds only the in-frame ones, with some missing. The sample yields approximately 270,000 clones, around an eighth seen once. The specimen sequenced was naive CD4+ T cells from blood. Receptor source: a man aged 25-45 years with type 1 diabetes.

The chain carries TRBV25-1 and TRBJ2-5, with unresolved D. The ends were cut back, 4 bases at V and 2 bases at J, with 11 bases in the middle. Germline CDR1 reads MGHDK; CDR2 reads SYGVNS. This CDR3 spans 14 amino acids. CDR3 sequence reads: CASSAQVPQETQYF. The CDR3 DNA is TGTGCCAGCAGTGCCCAGGTTCCTCAAGAGACCCAGTACTTC.

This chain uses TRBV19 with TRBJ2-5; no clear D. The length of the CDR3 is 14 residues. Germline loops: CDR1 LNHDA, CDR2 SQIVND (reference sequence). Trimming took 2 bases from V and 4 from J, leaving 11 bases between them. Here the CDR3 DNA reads TGTGCCAGTAGTATAAGTGTAACCGGAGAGACCCAGTACTTC. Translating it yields CASSISVTGETQYF.

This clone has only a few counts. The CDR3 DNA is TGTGCCAGCTCGGAGCTAATACAGGGTTCATCTGGGGCCAACGTCCTGACTTTC. Amino acid sequence: CASSELIQGSSGANVLTF. This sequence joins TRBV18 and TRBJ2-6, with a tentative D call TRBD1 (6 bases). Looked up from germline, CDR1 is KGHSH and CDR2 is LQKENI. There are 18 residues in the CDR3. Trimming pared 6 bases from V and 1 base from J, leaving 19 bases between.

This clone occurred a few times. In DNA, the CDR3 is TGCAGCGCCGACAGGGATGAAAAACTGTTTTTT. Protein sequence: CSADRDEKLFF. The rearrangement links TRBV29-1 to TRBJ1-4; TRBD1 agrees at 7 bases. This CDR3 is built from 11 residues. V was pared by 7 bases and J by 6 bases, with 2 bases of the junction left unmatched. CDR1 SQVTM and CDR2 ANQGSEA come from the germline V gene.